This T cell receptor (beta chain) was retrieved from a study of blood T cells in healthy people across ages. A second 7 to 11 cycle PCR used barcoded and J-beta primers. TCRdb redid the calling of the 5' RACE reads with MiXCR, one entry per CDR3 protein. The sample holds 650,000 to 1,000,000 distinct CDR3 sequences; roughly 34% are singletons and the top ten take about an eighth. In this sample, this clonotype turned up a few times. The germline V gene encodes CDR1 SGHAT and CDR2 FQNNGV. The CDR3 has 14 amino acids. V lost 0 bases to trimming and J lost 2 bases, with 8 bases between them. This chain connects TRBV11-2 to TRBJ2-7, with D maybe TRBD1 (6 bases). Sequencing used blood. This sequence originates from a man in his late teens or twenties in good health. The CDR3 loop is CASSLETGPYEQYF. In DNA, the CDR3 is TGTGCCAGCAGCTTAGAAACAGGGCCCTACGAGCAGTACTTC.